A selection of T cell receptor beta chains follows, all from one sample in a study of cytotoxic CD8 clonotypes in ibrutinib-treated CLL. Measured with immunoSEQ multiplex PCR; TCRdb has only the in-frame clones, and not every one. The data show about 200,000 clones, around 75% seen once. Sample: PBMCs, taken after 12 months of ibrutinib treatment. Receptor source: a human donor with chronic lymphocytic leukemia. Each CDR3 is given with its conserved first and last residue. Fields, in order: J gene, clone size, D gene, V gene, CDR3 protein, CDR3 DNA. A D gene is named only where the DNA matches it firmly. A row's size may be missing; if present it is once, few, many or a size class.

TRBJ1-2,NA,TRBD1,TRBV11-2,CASSRWTGTSPYGYTF,TGTGCCAGCAGCCGATGGACAGGAACCTCTCCCTATGGCTACACCTTC
TRBJ1-1,NA,NA,TRBV18,CASSPSSRKKNTEAFF,TGTGCCAGCTCACCAAGTTCCAGGAAGAAGAACACTGAAGCTTTCTTT
TRBJ2-3,few,TRBD1,TRBV28,CASDGQGGPNTQYF,TGTGCCAGCGACGGACAGGGGGGACCCAATACGCAGTATTTT
TRBJ1-2,NA,NA,TRBV5-1,CASSLATNYGYTF,TGCGCCAGCAGCTTGGCGACTAACTATGGCTACACCTTC
TRBJ1-4,once,TRBD1,TRBV7-2,CASSTDRGIKEKLFF,TGTGCCAGCAGCACTGACAGGGGAATTAAGGAAAAACTGTTTTTT
TRBJ2-1,few,NA,TRBV23-1,CASSQSLGERPYNEQFF,TGCGCCAGCAGTCAATCCCTGGGGGAACGGCCCTACAATGAGCAGTTCTTC
TRBJ1-3,NA,NA,TRBV19,CAGGTGNTIYF,TGTGCCGGGGGTACTGGAAACACCATATATTTT
TRBJ1-1,NA,NA,TRBV27,CASSLPGVNTEAFF,TGTGCCAGCAGTCTACCAGGGGTGAACACTGAAGCTTTCTTT
TRBJ1-1,NA,NA,TRBV7-8,CASSLAAVGYTEAFF,TGTGCCAGCAGCTTGGCGGCGGTGGGGTACACTGAAGCTTTCTTT
TRBJ2-5,NA,NA,TRBV7-2,CASSTQVIRDQETQYF,TGTGCCAGCAGCACCCAAGTCATCAGGGATCAAGAGACCCAGTACTTC
TRBJ1-3,NA,TRBD1,TRBV28,CASSPLLETGVIGNTIYF,TGTGCCAGCAGTCCACTCCTAGAAACAGGGGTAATTGGAAACACCATATATTTT
TRBJ2-6,NA,TRBD1,TRBV18,CASSPNRGMGGANVLTF,TGTGCCAGCTCACCAAACAGGGGTATGGGTGGTGCCAACGTCCTGACTTTC
TRBJ2-1,few,NA,TRBV6-6,CASRSRREQFF,TGTGCCAGCAGATCGAGGAGGGAGCAGTTCTTC
TRBJ2-7,once,TRBD1,TRBV7-7,CASSLGGNRGDEQYF,TGTGCTAGCAGCTTAGGTGGTAACAGGGGCGACGAGCAGTACTTC
TRBJ1-4,NA,NA,TRBV7-9,CASSLLSTGTGGEKLFF,TGTGCCAGCAGCTTACTCTCGACCGGGACGGGGGGTGAAAAACTGTTTTTT
TRBJ2-3,NA,NA,TRBV11-2,CASSFLGEASPTDTQYF,TGTGCCAGCAGCTTCCTAGGGGAGGCGAGTCCCACAGATACGCAGTATTTT
TRBJ1-2,few,NA,TRBV7-2,CASSPNPAGGGYTF,TGTGCCAGCAGCCCAAACCCAGCCGGCGGGGGCTACACCTTC
TRBJ1-5,NA,NA,TRBV28,CASSASPTPQPQHF,TGTGCCAGCTCAGCCTCCCCAACGCCACAGCCCCAGCATTTT
TRBJ2-3,NA,NA,TRBV7-6,CASSLGNSYTDTQYF,TGTGCCAGCAGCTTAGGTAACAGCTACACAGATACGCAGTATTTT
TRBJ2-7,NA,NA,TRBV5-6,CASRSDRVEEQYF,TGTGCCAGCAGATCCGACCGGGTCGAGGAGCAGTACTTC
TRBJ2-7,once,NA,TRBV7-3,CASSHSLEPTYEQYF,TGTGCCAGCAGCCACAGCCTGGAACCTACCTACGAGCAGTACTTC
TRBJ1-2,NA,NA,TRBV2,CAGGVKRSGYTF,TGTGCCGGGGGCGTAAAAAGAAGTGGCTACACCTTC
TRBJ1-2,once,TRBD1,TRBV30,CAWSVIPSTGGFYGYTF,TGTGCCTGGAGTGTAATACCCTCGACAGGGGGCTTCTATGGCTACACCTTC
TRBJ2-3,NA,NA,TRBV19,CASSIRGPSTDTQYF,TGTGCCAGTAGTATTAGAGGCCCTAGCACAGATACGCAGTATTTT
TRBJ1-5,NA,NA,TRBV6-5,CASRLTAYSNQPQHF,TGTGCCAGCAGACTGACAGCATATAGCAATCAGCCCCAGCATTTT
TRBJ2-2,NA,NA,TRBV11-2,CASSQRYTGELFF,TGTGCCAGCAGCCAGCGCTACACCGGGGAGCTGTTTTTT
TRBJ1-1,NA,NA,TRBV9,CASSRLSNTEAFF,TGTGCCAGCAGCCGACTGTCGAACACTGAAGCTTTCTTT
TRBJ1-2,NA,NA,TRBV7-2,CASSFGEYTF,TGTGCCAGCAGCTTCGGGGAGTACACCTTC
TRBJ2-1,few,NA,TRBV5-6,CASTFGSEQFF,TGTGCCAGCACCTTCGGGAGTGAGCAGTTCTTC
TRBJ1-3,NA,NA,TRBV5-1,CASSPDKVGNTIYF,TGCGCCAGCAGCCCTGACAAGGTTGGAAACACCATATATTTT
TRBJ2-3,NA,NA,TRBV7-8,CASTSSDTDTQYF,TGTGCCAGCACTTCATCGGACACAGATACGCAGTATTTT
TRBJ1-1,NA,NA,TRBV7-6,CASSLGSGIGNTEAFF,TGTGCCAGCAGCTTAGGGAGCGGGATCGGGAACACTGAAGCTTTCTTT
TRBJ2-4,NA,TRBD1,TRBV5-1,CASRPGTGDVQYF,TGCGCCAGCAGACCAGGGACAGGCGACGTTCAGTACTTC
TRBJ1-6,NA,NA,TRBV19,CASTERTGLLGNSPLHF,TGTGCCAGTACCGAAAGGACGGGCCTCCTGGGTAATTCACCCCTCCACTTT
TRBJ2-7,once,NA,TRBV19,CASRSGTASSYEQYF,TGTGCCAGTAGATCAGGAACCGCGAGCTCCTACGAGCAGTACTTC
TRBJ2-4,NA,TRBD1,TRBV5-8,CASSSGQGGNIQYF,TGTGCCAGCAGCTCTGGACAGGGTGGAAACATTCAGTACTTC
TRBJ2-3,NA,TRBD1,TRBV11-3,CASSGDRGRGSLGTDTQYF,TGTGCCAGCAGCGGGGACAGGGGTAGAGGGTCCCTCGGAACAGATACGCAGTATTTT
TRBJ2-7,NA,NA,TRBV7-6,CASTMPTSNLEQYF,TGTGCCAGCACCATGCCAACTAGCAACCTCGAGCAGTACTTC
TRBJ2-2,NA,TRBD2,TRBV19,CASSMGGVLFSNTGELFF,TGTGCCAGTAGTATGGGAGGGGTCCTCTTTTCGAACACCGGGGAGCTGTTTTTT
TRBJ1-1,NA,TRBD1,TRBV6-5,CASSKRGTARTEAFF,TGTGCCAGCAGCAAAAGAGGGACAGCTCGCACTGAAGCTTTCTTT
TRBJ1-3,NA,NA,TRBV6-1,CASSGHRSGNTIYF,TGTGCCAGTTCAGGACACCGCTCTGGAAACACCATATATTTT
TRBJ2-3,few,NA,TRBV11-2,CASSLAPGLSTDTQYF,TGTGCCAGCAGCTTAGCCCCGGGCCTAAGCACAGATACGCAGTATTTT
TRBJ1-1,NA,NA,TRBV28,CASSLSWGTKYGPEAFF,TGTGCCAGCAGTTTAAGTTGGGGGACTAAGTATGGACCTGAAGCTTTCTTT
TRBJ2-5,NA,TRBD1,TRBV30,CAWSETGYLTQYF,TGTGCCTGGAGTGAGACAGGGTATTTGACCCAGTACTTC